This TCR beta chain was recovered during a study of CD8 T cells in ankylosing spondylitis. Points from the study as a whole: Earlier studies detected some motif variants in reactive arthritis synovial fluid and blood. Researchers report that disease-linked clones proved CD8+ and relatively rare in peripheral blood.

TCRdb fed the 5' RACE reads into MiXCR, producing one record per CDR3 protein. The sample contains approximately 240,000 distinct CDR3 sequences, 8% to 11% of which appear only once. Trimming removed 5 bases from V and 7 bases from J, with 17 bases in between. Germline CDR1 and CDR2: MGHDK and SYGVNS. CDR3 size: 14 residues. As regards this clonotype: The antigen is undetermined. This may arise from a read error, as a much more abundant clone is one base away.

The source material was blood, either unsorted or a sorted T cell fraction (not recorded which). The sequence came from a male donor with ankylosing spondylitis or in good health (not recorded which). The rearrangement joins TRBV25-1 to TRBJ1-1; D is possibly TRBD1 (5 bases). As DNA, the CDR3 is TGTGCCAGCAGTTTTCTAATAGACAGACGTGAAGCTTTCTTT. This gives the protein CASSFLIDRREAFF.